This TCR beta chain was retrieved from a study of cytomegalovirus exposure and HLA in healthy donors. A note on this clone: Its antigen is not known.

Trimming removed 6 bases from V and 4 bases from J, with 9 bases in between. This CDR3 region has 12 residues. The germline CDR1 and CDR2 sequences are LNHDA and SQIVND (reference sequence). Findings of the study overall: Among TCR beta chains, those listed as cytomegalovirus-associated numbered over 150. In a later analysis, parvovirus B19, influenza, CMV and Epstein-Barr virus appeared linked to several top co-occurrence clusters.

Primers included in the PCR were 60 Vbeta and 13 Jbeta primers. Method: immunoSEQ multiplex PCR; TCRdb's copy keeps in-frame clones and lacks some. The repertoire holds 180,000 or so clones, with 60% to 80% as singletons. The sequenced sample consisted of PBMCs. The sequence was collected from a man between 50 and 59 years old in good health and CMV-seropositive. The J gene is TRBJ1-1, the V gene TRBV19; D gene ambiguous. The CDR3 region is CASSWATTEAFF. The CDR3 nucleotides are TGTGCCAGTAGCTGGGCGACCACTGAAGCTTTCTTT.